This TCR beta chain was found in a study of T cell responses to AZD1222 COVID-19 vaccine. The germline V gene has CDR1 SGHDN and CDR2 FVKESK. CDR3 length: 18 residues. Trimming took off 2 bases at V and 5 bases at J, with 24 bases between the two ends. TCRdb's table, derived via immunoSEQ multiplex PCR, lists solely in-frame clones and lacks some. The table records some 150,000 clones, about nine tenths of them present only once. V is TRBV14 and J is TRBJ2-5; D may match TRBD1 or TRBD2 (5 bases each). The receptor comes from an adult in good health. Material: peripheral blood, obtained on day 0 of AZD1222 vaccination. CDR3 residues: CASSQPSIRDAFRETQYF. In DNA form, the CDR3 reads TGTGCCAGCAGCCAACCTTCAATCCGGGACGCCTTCAGGGAGACCCAGTACTTC.